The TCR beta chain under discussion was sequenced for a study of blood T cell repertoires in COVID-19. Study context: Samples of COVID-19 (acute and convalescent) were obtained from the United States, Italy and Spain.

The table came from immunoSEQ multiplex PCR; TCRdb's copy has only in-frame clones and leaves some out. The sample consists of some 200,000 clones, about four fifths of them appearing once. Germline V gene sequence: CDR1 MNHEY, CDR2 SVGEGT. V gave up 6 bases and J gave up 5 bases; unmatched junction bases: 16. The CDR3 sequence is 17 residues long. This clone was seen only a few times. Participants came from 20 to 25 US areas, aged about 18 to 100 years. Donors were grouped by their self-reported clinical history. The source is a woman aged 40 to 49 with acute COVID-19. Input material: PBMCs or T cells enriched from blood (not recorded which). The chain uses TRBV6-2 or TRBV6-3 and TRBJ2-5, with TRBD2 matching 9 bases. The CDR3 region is CASSRTGVAGVLETQYF. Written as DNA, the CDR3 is TGTGCCAGCAGCCGTACGGGGGTAGCGGGAGTTCTGGAGACCCAGTACTTC.